The 12 T cell receptor beta chains presented below share a single source sample, sequenced in a study of T cells in Graves' hyperthyroidism and ophthalmopathy. TCR beta CDR3 regions were amplified from RNA transcripts. The HTBI primer set was used in a first-round RT-PCR of the TCR CDR3. TCRdb independently ran MiXCR on the multiplex PCR reads; one entry per CDR3 protein. The sample includes about 410,000 distinct CDR3 sequences, more than 12% seen only once; the top ten take roughly a fifth. The sequenced sample consisted of blood. Receptor source: a woman younger than 45 with Graves' ophthalmopathy.

This clonotype has just one count. The chain has TRBV5-4 and TRBJ2-1, with no clear D. Germline V lookup: CDR1 SGHNT, CDR2 YYREEE (reference sequence). The CDR3 contains 13 residues. Trimming took off 2 bases at V and 10 bases at J, with 13 bases between the two ends. The CDR3 loop is CASSFGPTSEQFF. For the CDR3, the DNA is TGTGCCAGCAGCTTCGGGCCTACCTCCGAGCAGTTCTTC.

This clonotype was picked up many times. The genes are TRBV29-1 and TRBJ2-5; D may be TRBD1 (5 bases). CDR1 and CDR2 (germline): SQVTM, ANQGSEA. V shed 6 bases and J shed 4 bases, with 9 bases lying between them. The CDR3 extends over 11 amino acids. The CDR3 is CSVDSRETQYF. CDR3 in DNA: TGCAGCGTCGACAGCCGAGAGACCCAGTACTTC.

The chain employs TRBV7-3 and TRBJ2-5; the D gene is possibly TRBD1 (6 bases). The CDR3 contains 15 residues. Germline loops: CDR1 SGHTA, CDR2 FQGTGA. V lost 3 bases to trimming and J lost 4 bases, with 15 bases between them. CDR3 nucleotide sequence: TGTGCCAGCAGCTTGGGCAGGGGCTTATCAGAGACCCAGTACTTC. The encoded protein is CASSLGRGLSETQYF.

This clonotype has at least ten counts. The gene calls are TRBV20-1 and TRBJ2-3, with 9 bases identical to TRBD2. This CDR3 spans 18 amino acids. V was pared by 5 bases and J by 0 bases, with 15 bases of the junction left unmatched. Germline assignment: CDR1 DFQATT and CDR2 SNEGSKA (reference sequence). The CDR3 spells CSAGAPAGGPESTDTQYF. The DNA for the CDR3 is TGCAGTGCTGGGGCTCCCGCGGGGGGGCCAGAGAGCACAGATACGCAGTATTTT.

At least ten counts were recorded for this clonotype. J is TRBJ2-7 and V is TRBV20-1; D possibly corresponds to TRBD1 (6 bases). Per germline, CDR1 DFQATT and CDR2 SNEGSKA (reference sequence). The CDR3 has 15 amino acids. Trimming shortened V by 3 bases and J by 5 bases, and 20 bases separated the two germline ends. CDR3 DNA: TGCAGTGCTAGGTCGAACAGGGATCTTAGGGACGAGCAGTACTTC. Amino acid sequence: CSARSNRDLRDEQYF.

This clonotype was observed at least ten times. The gene calls are TRBV2 and TRBJ2-3; TRBD2 is a possible D gene (6 bases). This CDR3 has 15 residues. From germline, CDR1 is SNHLY and CDR2 FYNNEI. V gave up 5 bases and J gave up 0 bases, with 12 bases separating them. For the CDR3, the DNA is TGTGCCAGCAGTCAGGGACTTACCAGCACAGATACGCAGTATTTT. Translation: CASSQGLTSTDTQYF.

This clonotype was observed at least ten times. V usage is TRBV4-1 and J usage is TRBJ2-2; the D is unclear. Germline V gene lookup returns CDR1 MGHRA and CDR2 YSYEKL. This CDR3 contains 15 residues. The V end was cut by 4 bases, the J end by 7 bases, with 16 bases between. The chain's CDR3 is CASSLVIISGGELFF. The CDR3, as DNA: TGCGCCAGCAGCCTGGTAATAATCAGTGGCGGGGAGCTGTTTTTT.

This clonotype was seen many times. The chain employs TRBV3-1 and TRBJ2-7, with 10 bases that match TRBD2. Looked up from germline, CDR1 is LGHDT and CDR2 is YNNKEL (reference sequence). V lost 1 base to trimming and J lost 7 bases; unmatched junction nucleotides: 7. The CDR3 sequence is 15 residues long. The chain's CDR3 is CASSQGPGLAWEQYF. The CDR3 coding sequence is TGTGCCAGCAGCCAAGGTCCGGGACTAGCGTGGGAGCAGTACTTC.

This clonotype was picked up many times. The rearrangement links TRBV6-1 to TRBJ1-2; TRBD1 matches 8 bases. There are 15 residues in the CDR3. CDR1 and CDR2 (germline): MNHNS, SASEGT. V was pared by 5 bases and J by 1 base, with 6 bases of the junction left unmatched. The CDR3 sequence is CASSLRQGINYGYTF. Written as DNA, the CDR3 is TGTGCCAGCAGTCTCAGACAGGGGATTAACTATGGCTACACCTTC.

Many counts were recorded for this clonotype. CDR3 DNA: TGTGCCAGCTCAAGGGACAATTATAGCAATCAGCCCCAGCATTTT. Protein: CASSRDNYSNQPQHF. The V and J genes are TRBV18 and TRBJ1-5, with D possibly matching TRBD1 (6 bases). Trimming shortened V by 5 bases and J by 0 bases, and 11 bases separated the two germline ends. Germline V gene sequence: CDR1 KGHSH, CDR2 LQKENI. CDR3 length: 15 amino acids.

The sample holds a few counts of this clonotype. This chain joins TRBV6-2 or TRBV6-3 and TRBJ2-3; D gene unclear. CDR1 MNHEY and CDR2 SVGEGT come from the germline V gene. CDR3 length equals 15 residues. The V gene lost 0 bases and the J gene lost 0 bases, with 7 bases spanning the gap. CDR3: CASSYSIGSTDTQYF. CDR3 nucleotide sequence: TGTGCCAGCAGTTACTCGATAGGGAGCACAGATACGCAGTATTTT.

Comment on this clonotype: A read error is possible here, since a much larger clone lies one base away. V gene TRBV11-3 combines with J gene TRBJ2-5, with 9 bases aligning to TRBD2. CDR1 and CDR2 (germline): SGHNT, YENEEA. V shed 5 bases and J 4 bases; nucleotides not matched to a gene: 11. The CDR3 contains 16 residues. CDR3: CASSGGGAIFGETQYF. The DNA for the CDR3 is TGTGCCAGCAGCGGCGGGGGGGCCATATTCGGAGAGACCCAGTACTTC.